This is a list of T cell receptor beta chains from one sample in a study of T cell changes during pregnancy in multiple sclerosis. TCRdb's copy holds only in-frame clones and misses some; the assay was immunoSEQ multiplex PCR. Here the sample spans 35,000 to 40,000 clones, around 90% being singletons. Material: peripheral blood, obtained in the third trimester of pregnancy. The origin of the receptors is a female donor in good health, enrolled as a control in a pregnancy study. The CDR3 runs from the conserved cysteine through the conserved F or W. D genes are given only for firm matches. Clone sizes are given selectively: once, few, many, or a class where the clone is expanded.

v_gene: TRBV13
j_gene: TRBJ1-3
d_gene: NA
abundance: NA
CDR3aa: CASSVRGAGNTIYF
CDR3nt: TGTGCCAGCAGCGTGCGGGGAGCTGGAAACACCATATATTTT

v_gene: TRBV7-9
j_gene: TRBJ1-5
d_gene: NA
abundance: NA
CDR3aa: CASSPGTPDPYSNQPQHF
CDR3nt: TGTGCCAGCAGCCCCGGGACACCCGATCCTTATAGCAATCAGCCCCAGCATTTT

v_gene: TRBV5-1
j_gene: TRBJ2-7
d_gene: NA
abundance: NA
CDR3aa: CASSLGQPPYEQYF
CDR3nt: TGCGCCAGCAGCTTGGGACAGCCGCCCTACGAGCAGTACTTC

v_gene: TRBV7-3
j_gene: TRBJ2-1
d_gene: NA
abundance: NA
CDR3aa: CASSLGRGGSSSYNEQFF
CDR3nt: TGTGCCAGCAGCTTAGGACGTGGCGGGTCGAGCTCCTACAATGAGCAGTTCTTC

v_gene: TRBV10-3
j_gene: TRBJ2-3
d_gene: TRBD2
abundance: once
CDR3aa: CAISELAGVTDTQYF
CDR3nt: TGTGCCATCAGTGAACTAGCGGGAGTAACAGATACGCAGTATTTT

v_gene: TRBV12-5
j_gene: TRBJ1-2
d_gene: TRBD1
abundance: once
CDR3aa: CASGSGQGGGYGYTF
CDR3nt: TGTGCTAGTGGTTCGGGACAGGGAGGAGGCTATGGCTACACCTTC

v_gene: TRBV27
j_gene: TRBJ2-3
d_gene: NA
abundance: few
CDR3aa: CASSSDSLGADTQYF
CDR3nt: TGTGCCAGCAGTTCGGACTCTCTAGGCGCAGATACGCAGTATTTT

v_gene: TRBV7-3
j_gene: TRBJ2-1
d_gene: NA
abundance: NA
CDR3aa: CASSPRGAGVASYNEQFF
CDR3nt: TGTGCCAGCAGCCCTAGGGGGGCGGGAGTAGCGTCCTACAATGAGCAGTTCTTC

v_gene: TRBV6-4
j_gene: TRBJ2-1
d_gene: TRBD2
abundance: NA
CDR3aa: CASSRGASGDNEQFF
CDR3nt: TGTGCCAGCAGTAGGGGGGCTAGCGGGGACAATGAGCAGTTCTTC

v_gene: TRBV6-5
j_gene: TRBJ2-6
d_gene: NA
abundance: NA
CDR3aa: CASSRESIRANVLTF
CDR3nt: TGTGCCAGCAGTCGGGAGAGTATCCGGGCCAACGTCCTGACTTTC

v_gene: TRBV5-1
j_gene: TRBJ2-7
d_gene: TRBD1
abundance: NA
CDR3aa: CASSLSQGPHYEQYF
CDR3nt: TGCGCCAGCAGCTTGTCACAGGGGCCCCACTACGAGCAGTACTTC